Given below is one T cell receptor beta chain in context. Its target is not known. TCRdb re-called the multiplex PCR reads with MiXCR, one entry per CDR3 protein. Of over a thousand distinct CDR3 sequences in the sample, roughly 15% were seen once. Naive CD4+ T cells were purified with Tregs depleted by CD25. Study-wide results and caveats: Tumor memory CD4+ T cell TCR gene usage clustered with blood and lymph node memory CD4+ cells and lymph node naive CD4+ cells.

Specimen: naive CD4+ T cells sorted from blood. Stated subset: naive CD4+ T cells, CD4+CD45RA+CD25-. The TCR originated in a female donor with breast cancer.

CDR3 residues: CASSPQGGGYTF. In DNA, the CDR3 is TGTGCCAGCAGTCCACAGGGAGGTGGCTACACCTTC. The V and J genes are TRBV12-3 or TRBV12-4 and TRBJ1-2; maybe TRBD1 (6 bases). The V gene lost 5 bases and the J gene lost 7 bases, with 11 bases spanning the gap. The CDR3 is made up of 12 amino acids.